The clone carrying this T cell receptor beta chain appeared many times. This sample was taken from a study of regulatory T cells in long-lasting Graves disease. V shed 0 bases and J 7 bases; nucleotides not matched to a gene: 2. The CDR3 is 14 amino acids. Germline V gives CDR1 SGHTA, CDR2 FQGTGA. Time point indicated: persistent/refractory GD, antithyroid drugs over 5 years with positive TRAb. The authors made the TCR library using RNA they extracted from PBMCs. CDR3-region Arm-PCR and iRepertoire HTBI primers produced the TCR beta libraries. From the multiplex PCR reads, TCRdb called clonotypes with MiXCR, one entry per CDR3 protein. The data show a few hundred thousand distinct CDR3 sequences, around a quarter seen once.

The chain links TRBV7-3 to TRBJ2-7; TRBD2 matches at 11 bases. The sequencing used peripheral blood mononuclear cells (PBMCs), collected when the disease was refractory, from a patient treated with antithyroid drugs. The receptor's source is a female donor with Graves disease. CDR3 protein: CASSLTGTSGEQYF. Here the CDR3 DNA reads TGTGCCAGCAGCTTAACGGGGACTAGCGGTGAGCAGTACTTC.